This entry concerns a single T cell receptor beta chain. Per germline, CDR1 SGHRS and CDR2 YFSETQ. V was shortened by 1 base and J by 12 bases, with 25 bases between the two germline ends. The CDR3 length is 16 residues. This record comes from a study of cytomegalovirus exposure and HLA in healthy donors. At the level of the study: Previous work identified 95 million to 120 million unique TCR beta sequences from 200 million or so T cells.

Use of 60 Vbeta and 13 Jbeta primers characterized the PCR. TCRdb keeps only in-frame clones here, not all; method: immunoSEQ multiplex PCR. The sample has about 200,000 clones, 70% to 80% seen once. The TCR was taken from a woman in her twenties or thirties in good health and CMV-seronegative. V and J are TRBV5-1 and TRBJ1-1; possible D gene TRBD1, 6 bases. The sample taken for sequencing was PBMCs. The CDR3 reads CASSLLIAGTQSGTFF. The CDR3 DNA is TGCGCCAGCAGCTTGTTAATAGCCGGGACACAGTCGGGGACTTTCTTT.